This T cell receptor beta chain was found in a study of cytomegalovirus exposure and HLA in healthy donors. Study outcomes and limitations: In vitro testing confirmed three CMV-associated chains as specific for CMV antigens. As a later analysis showed, a missense DCLRE1C variant was linked to trimming of TCR beta V- and J-genes.

Primers for the PCR totalled 60 Vbeta and 13 Jbeta. This table comes from immunoSEQ multiplex PCR, and its TCRdb copy is limited to in-frame clones, with some not included. The data show tens of thousands of clones, 78% seen once. Note on this clone: The antigen remains undetermined.

V shed 0 bases, J shed 2 bases, and the junction held 5 bases outside the gene matches. CDR3 length: 17 residues. CDR1 and CDR2 from the germline V gene are SGHRS and YFSETQ. The sample comprised PBMCs. The receptor was derived from a middle-aged woman in good health and CMV-seropositive. The chain carries TRBV5-1 and TRBJ2-2; 9 bases align to TRBD2. CDR3 nucleotides: TGCGCCAGCAGCTTGGTCCTAGCGGGGATAAACACCGGGGAGCTGTTTTTT. This translates into CASSLVLAGINTGELFF.